Sequencing of this T cell receptor (beta chain) was carried out in a study of long-term antiretroviral therapy in people with HIV. Study-wide background: In the earliest collections, sampling predates the 2015 immediate-ART recommendation by about a decade. General study results and limits: The repertoire was dominated at all time points by clones expanded before ART. Blood was collected between about 2003 and 2018, possibly under older ART regimens.

On this clone: Its antigen is undetermined.

Post-ART PBMC samples numbered at least two per donor, and pre-ART ones at least one. The V segment lost 1 base and the J segment 6 bases; nucleotides outside the gene matches: 10. The CDR3 runs 16 residues. In germline, CDR1 is SGHTS, CDR2 YDEGEE. The run of the v3.0 immunoSEQ assay was at survey level. Here immunoSEQ multiplex PCR was the method, and the copy in TCRdb shows in-frame clones only, minus some. The sample records about 39,000 clones, 85% to 90% being singletons. The receptor was derived from a woman aged 45 to 65 with HIV. The sample here was unsorted PBMCs, taken 3.1 years after starting antiretroviral therapy. The chain links TRBV5-8 to TRBJ2-3, with 8 bases identical to TRBD1. As DNA, the CDR3 is TGTGCCAGCAGCTTGTACGGCGACAGGGGCGCGGATACGCAGTATTTT. It translates to CASSLYGDRGADTQYF.